A single sample is the source of the 11 T cell receptor beta chains below, sequenced in a study of blood T cells in healthy people across ages. A second about 6 to 12 cycle PCR used barcoded and J-beta primers. TCRdb recomputed calls from the 5' RACE reads with MiXCR, one row per CDR3 protein. The repertoire has around 620,000 distinct CDR3 sequences, 25% to 30% of them found once; the top ten carry roughly 20%. The sequenced sample was blood. The receptors derive from an older woman in good health.

The chain uses TRBV9 and TRBJ2-7, with 9 bases matching TRBD1. Germline assignment: CDR1 SGDLS and CDR2 YYNGEE. The CDR3 covers 15 residues. V lost 2 bases, J lost 2 bases, and 5 bases stayed unmatched. The CDR3 reads CASSVGTGGTYEQYF. The CDR3, as DNA: TGTGCCAGCAGCGTGGGCACAGGGGGCACCTACGAGCAGTACTTC.

This chain uses TRBV6-2 or TRBV6-3 with TRBJ1-6; tentatively, D is TRBD1 (6 bases). Germline V CDR1 and CDR2: MNHEY, SVGEGT. The CDR3 sequence is 13 residues long. The germline V and J ends were trimmed by 7 bases and 10 bases, with 14 bases remaining between them. The CDR3 is CASILLQGSPLHF. DNA of the CDR3: TGTGCCAGCATTCTTCTACAGGGATCACCCCTCCACTTT.

The rearrangement joins TRBV19 to TRBJ1-2; 8 bases align to TRBD1. V shed 7 bases, J shed 8 bases, and the junction held 9 bases outside the gene matches. In germline, CDR1 is LNHDA, CDR2 SQIVND (reference sequence). The CDR3 is 13 amino acids. The CDR3 spells CASTQGTGNGYTF. CDR3 in DNA: TGTGCCAGTACCCAGGGGACAGGTAACGGCTACACCTTC. Based on the CDR3 plus reference TRBV19 and TRBJ1-2, the full variable domain is DGGITQSPKYLFRKEGQNVTLSCEQNLNHDAMYWYRQDPGQGLRLIYYSQIVNDFQKGDIAEGYSVSREKKESFPLTVTSAQKNPTAFYLCASTQGTGNGYTFGSGTRLTVV.

Worth noting for this clonotype: The junction departs from germline at one end; a sequencing error may be responsible. CDR3 protein: CSATGTEGDLAKNIQYF. CDR3 DNA sequence: TGCAGTGCTACCGGGACGGAGGGGGATTTAGCCAAAAACATTCAATACTTC. V usage is TRBV20-1 and J usage is TRBJ2-4; tentatively, D is TRBD1 or TRBD2 (6 bases each). The CDR3 contains 17 residues. Looked up from germline, CDR1 is DFQATT and CDR2 is SNEGSKA (reference sequence).

About this clonotype itself: The junction and the germline gene differ at one end; a read error may be behind it. The chain is built from TRBV9 and TRBJ1-1; D gene ambiguous. Germline V gene lookup returns CDR1 SGDLS and CDR2 YYNGEE. CDR3 length equals 14 residues. The CDR3 DNA reads TGCGCCAGCAGCCCTCAACCGTCGAACACTGAAGCTTTCTTT. Translated, it gives CASSPQPSNTEAFF.

The chain carries TRBV6-1 and TRBJ1-5; 8 bases match TRBD1. Germline V gene data show CDR1 as MNHNS and CDR2 as SASEGT. The V gene end was trimmed by 8 bases and the J gene end by 6 bases; junction bases not matched to a gene: 6. The length of the CDR3 is 13 residues. The CDR3 reads CASDRGPGQPQHF. CDR3 in DNA: TGTGCCAGCGACAGGGGCCCGGGTCAGCCCCAGCATTTT.

This clonotype appeared a few times. This CDR3 reads CSARSQGPYEQYF. The DNA of the CDR3 is TGCAGTGCTAGATCGCAGGGTCCCTACGAGCAGTACTTC. The chain has TRBV20-1 and TRBJ2-5; the D gene is possibly TRBD1 (5 bases). The end of the DNA fits TRBJ2-7 better, so the J call may be wrong. The CDR3 has 13 amino acids. In germline, CDR1 is DFQATT, CDR2 SNEGSKA (reference sequence).

A note on this clonotype: A read error may produce the germline difference seen at one junction end. DNA of the CDR3: TGCAGTGCTAGACTACTAGCGGGGGAGACCCTGTACTTC. It yields the protein CSARLLAGETLYF. The rearrangement joins TRBV20-1 to TRBJ2-5, with 11 positions matching TRBD2. The CDR3 spans 13 residues. The germline V gene has CDR1 DFQATT and CDR2 SNEGSKA (reference sequence).

V usage is TRBV20-1 and J usage is TRBJ1-2; D may be TRBD1 (6 bases). Per the germline V gene, CDR1 is DFQATT and CDR2 is SNEGSKA (reference sequence). V was clipped by 6 bases and J by 3 bases, with 14 bases between them. The CDR3 extends over 13 amino acids. The CDR3 is CSARGGADYGYTF. The CDR3 nucleotides read TGCAGTGCCCGGGGGGGGGCTGACTATGGCTACACCTTC.

This clonotype was detected only once. The CDR3 DNA reads TGTGCCAGCAGTTTACGAGGGTCTCACTACGAGCAGTACTTC. This sequence encodes CASSLRGSHYEQYF. This sequence joins TRBV12-3 or TRBV12-4 and TRBJ2-7; tentative D call: TRBD2 (5 bases). V shed 2 bases and J shed 3 bases, with 11 bases lying between them. The CDR3 spans 14 residues.

This clonotype was seen a handful of times. The V call is TRBV7-2, the J call TRBJ1-1; maybe TRBD1 (5 bases). The ends were cut back, 3 bases at V and 2 bases at J, with 13 bases in the middle. The CDR3 is 15 residues long. Germline V gives CDR1 SGHTA, CDR2 FQGNSA. The CDR3, as DNA: TGTGCCAGCAGCTTGGCTGTGACAGCCAACACTGAAGCTTTCTTT. Encoded protein: CASSLAVTANTEAFF.